A selection of T cell receptor beta chains follows, all from one sample in a study of blood T cells in healthy people across ages. Each CDR3 protein is one row after TCRdb ran MiXCR on the 5' RACE reads. The sample shows approximately 1.5 million distinct CDR3 sequences, about 32% of them seen only once. The sample consisted of blood. All receptors derive from a woman in her twenties or thirties in good health. The CDR3 runs from the conserved cysteine through the conserved F or W. The D gene is left open where the match is weak. Rows give clone size only sometimes, using once, few, many, or a class for an expanded clone.

size: -; D: TRBD1; J: TRBJ2-2; V: TRBV7-9; CDR3: CASSGRQGPRDTGELFF; DNA: TGTGCCAGCAGCGGACGACAGGGCCCCAGGGACACCGGGGAGCTGTTTTTT
size: -; D: -; J: TRBJ2-3; V: TRBV5-1; CDR3: CASSDAGPGRTDTQYF; DNA: TGCGCCAGCAGCGACGCCGGGCCCGGGAGAACAGATACGCAGTATTTT
size: -; D: -; J: TRBJ1-6; V: TRBV20-1; CDR3: CSARDRRGSWSSPLHF; DNA: TGCAGTGCTAGAGATAGGAGGGGTTCATGGAGTTCACCCCTCCACTTT
size: -; D: -; J: TRBJ2-3; V: TRBV24-1; CDR3: CATSDPRGPDPDTQYF; DNA: TGTGCCACCAGTGATCCGCGGGGACCGGATCCAGATACGCAGTATTTT
size: -; D: -; J: TRBJ1-6; V: TRBV6-1; CDR3: CASLTGGGSPLHF; DNA: TGTGCCAGCCTGACCGGGGGCGGTTCACCCCTCCACTTT
size: -; D: TRBD2; J: TRBJ2-1; V: TRBV9; CDR3: CASSSSGRNGNEQFF; DNA: TGTGCCAGCAGCTCGAGCGGGAGGAATGGCAATGAGCAGTTCTTC
size: once; D: TRBD2; J: TRBJ2-1; V: TRBV6-2/TRBV6-3; CDR3: CATAGLQGRDEQFF; DNA: TGTGCCACCGCGGGACTTCAAGGGAGGGATGAGCAGTTCTTC
size: -; D: TRBD1; J: TRBJ2-3; V: TRBV6-5; CDR3: CASSRRDRAFGDTQYF; DNA: TGTGCCAGCAGTCGCCGAGACAGGGCGTTTGGAGATACGCAGTATTTT
size: -; D: -; J: TRBJ2-1; V: TRBV20-1; CDR3: CSARGLNEQFF; DNA: TGCAGTGCTAGGGGCCTCAATGAGCAGTTCTTC
size: -; D: -; J: TRBJ2-7; V: TRBV6-1; CDR3: CASRYDRDSGYEQYF; DNA: TGTGCCAGCAGGTATGACCGGGACAGCGGGTACGAGCAGTACTTC
size: few; D: -; J: TRBJ2-1; V: TRBV6-2/TRBV6-3; CDR3: CASSYSMASQENEQFF; DNA: TGTGCCAGCAGTTACTCGATGGCTAGCCAAGAGAATGAGCAGTTCTTC
size: many; D: TRBD2; J: TRBJ2-1; V: TRBV4-2; CDR3: CASSQGGGAYNEQFF; DNA: TGTGCCAGCAGCCAAGGCGGGGGGGCCTACAATGAGCAGTTCTTC
size: few; D: -; J: TRBJ2-7; V: TRBV7-8; CDR3: CASSLDRVPGAPYEQYF; DNA: TGTGCCAGCAGCTTAGATCGAGTACCGGGGGCTCCCTACGAGCAGTACTTC
size: -; D: TRBD1; J: TRBJ1-2; V: TRBV5-6; CDR3: CASSSRGHHYGYTF; DNA: TGTGCCAGCAGCTCCAGGGGGCATCACTATGGCTACACCTTC
size: few; D: -; J: TRBJ1-4; V: TRBV4-1; CDR3: CASSQTYPNEKLFF; DNA: TGCGCCAGCAGCCAGACCTATCCTAATGAAAAACTGTTTTTT
size: -; D: -; J: TRBJ2-2; V: TRBV5-1; CDR3: CASSSGAWTGELFF; DNA: TGCGCCAGCAGCTCCGGGGCGTGGACCGGGGAGCTGTTTTTT
size: -; D: TRBD1; J: TRBJ2-1; V: TRBV10-3; CDR3: CAVSRTGVNEQFF; DNA: TGTGCCGTCAGCCGGACAGGGGTAAATGAGCAGTTCTTC
size: -; D: -; J: TRBJ2-5; V: TRBV7-9; CDR3: CASSFPGNQETQYF; DNA: TGTGCCAGCAGCTTTCCGGGAAACCAAGAGACCCAGTACTTC